This record looks at one TCR beta chain sequence and its context. Its antigen is unidentified. Naive CD8 isolation took CD45RO-negative cells positively selected for CCR7 and excluded terminally differentiated effector memory CD45RA+ cells. The repertoire was sequenced with immunoSEQ multiplex PCR; TCRdb's copy has only in-frame clones and lacks some. The sample includes over 2,000,000 clones, about 94% of them seen just once. The source of the sample is a study of shared clonotypes between healthy human individuals. Regarding the study as a whole: Among non-shared clonotypes, generation probabilities were lower than among those shared by all four donors.

The CDR3 loop spans 14 amino acids. Looked up from germline, CDR1 is SGHTA and CDR2 is FQGNSA. V was cut by 4 bases and J by 2 bases, with 10 bases left in between. This TCR came from a man in his late teens or twenties in good health. Some clones in this sample may be carry-over from other donors' samples. The sample was naive CD8+ T cells from PBMCs. The chain has TRBV7-2 and TRBJ2-3; the D is unclear. Here the CDR3 DNA reads TGTGCCAGCAGCTCTCGTTCCATCACAGATACGCAGTATTTT. Translating gives CASSSRSITDTQYF. Filled out from reference TRBV7-2 and TRBJ2-3, the complete variable domain reads GAGVSQSPSNKVTEKGKDVELRCDPISGHTALYWYRQSLGQGLEFLIYFQGNSAPDKSGLPSDRFSAERTGGSVSTLTIQRTQQEDSAVYLCASSSRSITDTQYFGPGTRLTVL.